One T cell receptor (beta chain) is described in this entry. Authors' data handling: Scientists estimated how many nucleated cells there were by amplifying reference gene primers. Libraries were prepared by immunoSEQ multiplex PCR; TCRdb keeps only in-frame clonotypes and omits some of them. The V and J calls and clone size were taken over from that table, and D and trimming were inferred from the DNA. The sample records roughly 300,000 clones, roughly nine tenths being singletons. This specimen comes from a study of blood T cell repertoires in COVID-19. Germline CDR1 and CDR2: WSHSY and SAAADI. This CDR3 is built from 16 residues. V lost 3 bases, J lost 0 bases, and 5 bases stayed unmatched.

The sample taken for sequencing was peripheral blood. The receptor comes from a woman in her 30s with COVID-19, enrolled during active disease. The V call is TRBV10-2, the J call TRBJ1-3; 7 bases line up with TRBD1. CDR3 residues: CASSDPGQSSGNTIYF. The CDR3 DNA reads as TGCGCCAGCAGTGATCCGGGACAGAGCTCTGGAAACACCATATATTTT.